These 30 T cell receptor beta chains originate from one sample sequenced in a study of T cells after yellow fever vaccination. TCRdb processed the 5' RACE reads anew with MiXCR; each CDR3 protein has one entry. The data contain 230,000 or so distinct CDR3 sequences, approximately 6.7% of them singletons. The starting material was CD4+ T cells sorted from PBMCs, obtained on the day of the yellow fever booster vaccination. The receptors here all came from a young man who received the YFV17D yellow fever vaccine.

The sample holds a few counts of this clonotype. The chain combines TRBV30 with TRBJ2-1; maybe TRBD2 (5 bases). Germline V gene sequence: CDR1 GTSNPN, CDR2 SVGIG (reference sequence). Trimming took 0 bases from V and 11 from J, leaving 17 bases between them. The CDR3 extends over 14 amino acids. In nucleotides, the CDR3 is TGTGCCTGGAGTGTACAAACCCAGACTAACAAGCAGTTCTTC. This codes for CAWSVQTQTNKQFF. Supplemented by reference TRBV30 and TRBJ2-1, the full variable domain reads SQTIHQWPATLVQPVGSPLSLECTVEGTSNPNLYWYRQAAGRGLQLLFYSVGIGQISSEVPQNLSASRPQDRQFILSSKKLLLSDSGFYLCAWSVQTQTNKQFFGPGTRLTVL.

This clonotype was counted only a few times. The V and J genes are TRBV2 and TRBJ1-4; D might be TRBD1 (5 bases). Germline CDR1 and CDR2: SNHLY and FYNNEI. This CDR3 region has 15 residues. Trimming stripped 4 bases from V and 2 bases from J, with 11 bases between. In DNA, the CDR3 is TGTGCCAGCAGTGGCCAGGGTGGTACTAATGAAAAACTGTTTTTT. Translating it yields CASSGQGGTNEKLFF.

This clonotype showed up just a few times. The CDR3 nucleotides read TGTGCCAGCAGTTACGAGGGCACTGAAGCTTTCTTT. As protein: CASSYEGTEAFF. This chain connects TRBV12-3 or TRBV12-4 to TRBJ1-1, with D hard to call. With 4 bases removed from V and 4 bases from J, the gap between germline ends came to 7 bases. The length of the CDR3 is 12 residues.

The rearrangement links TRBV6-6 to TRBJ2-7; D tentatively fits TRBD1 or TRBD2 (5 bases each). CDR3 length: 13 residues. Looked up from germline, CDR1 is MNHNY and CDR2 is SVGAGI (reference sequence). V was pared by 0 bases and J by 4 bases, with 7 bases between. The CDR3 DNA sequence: TGTGCCAGCAGTTACTCGAGGGGTTACGAGCAGTACTTC. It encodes CASSYSRGYEQYF.

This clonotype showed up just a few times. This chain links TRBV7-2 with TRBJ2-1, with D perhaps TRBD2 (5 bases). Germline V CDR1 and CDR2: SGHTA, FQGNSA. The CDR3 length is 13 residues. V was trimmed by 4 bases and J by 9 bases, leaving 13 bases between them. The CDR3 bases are TGTGCCAGCAGCTCTCCCGGGGTTGGTGAGCAGTTCTTC. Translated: CASSSPGVGEQFF.

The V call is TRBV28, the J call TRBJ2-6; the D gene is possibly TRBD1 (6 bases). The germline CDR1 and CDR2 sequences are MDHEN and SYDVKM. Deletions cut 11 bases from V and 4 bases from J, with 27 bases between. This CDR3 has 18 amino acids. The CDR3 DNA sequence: TGTGCCTTCAGTTTTGGTGACAGGACTCTTGGCGGGGCCAACGTCCTGACTTTC. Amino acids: CAFSFGDRTLGGANVLTF.

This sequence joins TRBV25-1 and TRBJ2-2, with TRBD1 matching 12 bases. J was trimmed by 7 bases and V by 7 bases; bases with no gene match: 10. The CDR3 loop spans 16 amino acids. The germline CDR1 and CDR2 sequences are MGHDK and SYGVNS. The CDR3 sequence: CASKGSGQGASGELFF. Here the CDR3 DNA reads TGTGCCAGCAAAGGGTCGGGACAGGGGGCGAGCGGGGAGCTGTTTTTT.

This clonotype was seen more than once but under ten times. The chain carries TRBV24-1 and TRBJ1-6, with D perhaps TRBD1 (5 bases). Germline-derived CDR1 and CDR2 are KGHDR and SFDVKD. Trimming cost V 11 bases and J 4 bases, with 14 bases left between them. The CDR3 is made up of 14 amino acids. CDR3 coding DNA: TGTGCCAGTACTCTCTGGGGGTATAATTCACCCCTCCACTTT. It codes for CASTLWGYNSPLHF.

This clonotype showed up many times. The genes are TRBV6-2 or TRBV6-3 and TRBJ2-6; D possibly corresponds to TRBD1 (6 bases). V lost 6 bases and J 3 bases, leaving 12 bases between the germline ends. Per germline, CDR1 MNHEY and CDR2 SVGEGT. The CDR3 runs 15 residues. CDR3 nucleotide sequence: TGTGCCAGCAGCGAACAGGGTGGTGGGGCCAACGTCCTGACTTTC. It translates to CASSEQGGGANVLTF.

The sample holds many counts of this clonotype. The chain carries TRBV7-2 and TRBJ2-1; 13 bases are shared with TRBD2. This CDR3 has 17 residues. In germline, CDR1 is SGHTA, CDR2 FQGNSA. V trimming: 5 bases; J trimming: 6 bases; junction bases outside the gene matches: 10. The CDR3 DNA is TGTGCCAGCAGCCGTAGGGGACTAGCGGGATCCGGCAATGAGCAGTTCTTC. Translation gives CASSRRGLAGSGNEQFF. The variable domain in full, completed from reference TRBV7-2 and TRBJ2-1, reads GAGVSQSPSNKVTEKGKDVELRCDPISGHTALYWYRQSLGQGLEFLIYFQGNSAPDKSGLPSDRFSAERTGGSVSTLTIQRTQQEDSAVYLCASSRRGLAGSGNEQFFGPGTRLTVL.

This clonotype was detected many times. The CDR3 loop reads CASSLSDRGEQYF. The CDR3 nucleotides are TGCGCCAGCAGCTTGTCGGACAGGGGCGAGCAGTACTTC. This chain joins TRBV5-1 and TRBJ2-7, with 9 bases that match TRBD1. Unmatched junction bases numbered 2, after V lost 1 base and J lost 6 bases. There are 13 residues in the CDR3. Germline V lookup: CDR1 SGHRS, CDR2 YFSETQ.

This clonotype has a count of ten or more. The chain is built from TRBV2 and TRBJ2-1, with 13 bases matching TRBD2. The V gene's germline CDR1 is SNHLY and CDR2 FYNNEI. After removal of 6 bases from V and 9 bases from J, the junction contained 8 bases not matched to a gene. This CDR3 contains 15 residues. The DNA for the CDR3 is TGTGCCAGCAGAACCGGACTAGCGGGAGAAGGTGAGCAGTTCTTC. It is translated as CASRTGLAGEGEQFF.

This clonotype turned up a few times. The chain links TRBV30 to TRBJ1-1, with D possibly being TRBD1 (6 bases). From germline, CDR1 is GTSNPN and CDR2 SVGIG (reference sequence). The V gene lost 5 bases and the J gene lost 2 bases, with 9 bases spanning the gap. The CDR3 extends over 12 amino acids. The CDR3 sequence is CAWGQINTEAFF. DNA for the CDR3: TGTGCCTGGGGACAGATCAACACTGAAGCTTTCTTT. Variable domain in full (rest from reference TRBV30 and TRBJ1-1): SQTIHQWPATLVQPVGSPLSLECTVEGTSNPNLYWYRQAAGRGLQLLFYSVGIGQISSEVPQNLSASRPQDRQFILSSKKLLLSDSGFYLCAWGQINTEAFFGQGTRLTVV.

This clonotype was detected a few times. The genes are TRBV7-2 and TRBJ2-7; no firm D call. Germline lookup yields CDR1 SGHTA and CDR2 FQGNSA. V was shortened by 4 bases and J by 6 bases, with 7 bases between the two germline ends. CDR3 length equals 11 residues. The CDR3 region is CASSSYIEQYF. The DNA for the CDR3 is TGTGCCAGCAGCTCGTATATCGAGCAGTACTTC.

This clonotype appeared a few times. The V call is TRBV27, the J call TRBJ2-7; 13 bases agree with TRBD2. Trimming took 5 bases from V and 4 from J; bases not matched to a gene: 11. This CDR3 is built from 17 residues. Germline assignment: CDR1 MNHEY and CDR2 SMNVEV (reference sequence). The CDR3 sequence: CASSGGGLAGQVYEQYF. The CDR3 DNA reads TGTGCCAGCAGTGGAGGGGGACTAGCGGGACAAGTTTACGAGCAGTACTTC.

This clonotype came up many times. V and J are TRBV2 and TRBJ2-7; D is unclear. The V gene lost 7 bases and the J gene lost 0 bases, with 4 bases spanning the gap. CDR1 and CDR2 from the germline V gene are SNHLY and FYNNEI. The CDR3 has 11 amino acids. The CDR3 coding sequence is TGTGCCAGCAAGGCCTCCTACGAGCAGTACTTC. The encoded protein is CASKASYEQYF.

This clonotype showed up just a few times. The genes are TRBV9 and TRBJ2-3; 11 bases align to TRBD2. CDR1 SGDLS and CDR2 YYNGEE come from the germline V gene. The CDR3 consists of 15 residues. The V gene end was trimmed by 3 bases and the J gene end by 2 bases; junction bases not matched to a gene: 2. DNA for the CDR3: TGTGCCAGCAGCGAGACTAGCGGGAACACAGATACGCAGTATTTT. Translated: CASSETSGNTDTQYF.

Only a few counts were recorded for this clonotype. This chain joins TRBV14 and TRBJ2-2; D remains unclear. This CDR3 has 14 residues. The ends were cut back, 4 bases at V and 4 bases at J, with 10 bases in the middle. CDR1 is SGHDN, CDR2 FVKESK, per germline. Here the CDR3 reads CASSPLQFTGELFF. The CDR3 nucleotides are TGTGCCAGCAGCCCACTGCAGTTCACCGGGGAGCTGTTTTTT.

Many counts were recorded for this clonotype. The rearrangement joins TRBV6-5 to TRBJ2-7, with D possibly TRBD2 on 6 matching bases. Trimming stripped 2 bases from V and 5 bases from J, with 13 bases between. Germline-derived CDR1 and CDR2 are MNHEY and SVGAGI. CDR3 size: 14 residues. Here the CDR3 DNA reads TGTGCCAGCAGTTACCACGGGAGAGGGAACGAGCAGTACTTC. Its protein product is CASSYHGRGNEQYF.

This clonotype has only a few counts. The chain's CDR3 is CASSQDPGGASGANVLTF. CDR3 nucleotide sequence: TGTGCCAGCAGCCAAGATCCAGGGGGCGCTTCTGGGGCCAACGTCCTGACTTTC. V usage is TRBV4-2 and J usage is TRBJ2-6; TRBD1 matches at 8 bases. This CDR3 comprises 18 residues. After removal of 0 bases from V and 1 base from J, the junction contained 5 bases not matched to a gene. The germline CDR1 and CDR2 sequences are LGHNA and YNFKEQ.

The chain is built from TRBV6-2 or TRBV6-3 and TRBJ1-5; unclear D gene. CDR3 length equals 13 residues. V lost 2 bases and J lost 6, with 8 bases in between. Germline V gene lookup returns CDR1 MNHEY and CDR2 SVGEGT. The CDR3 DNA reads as TGTGCCAGCAGTTACGGGCGAATTCAGCCCCAGCATTTT. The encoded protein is CASSYGRIQPQHF.

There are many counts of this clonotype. The CDR3 spells CASSPLGQGGNEQFF. CDR3 DNA sequence: TGCGCCAGCAGCCCACTTGGGCAGGGCGGGAATGAGCAGTTCTTC. The chain is built from TRBV4-3 and TRBJ2-1, with D perhaps TRBD1 or TRBD2 (5 bases each). Germline values: CDR1 LGHNA, CDR2 YSLEER. CDR3 length: 15 amino acids. Trimming shortened V by 4 bases and J by 7 bases, and 17 bases separated the two germline ends.

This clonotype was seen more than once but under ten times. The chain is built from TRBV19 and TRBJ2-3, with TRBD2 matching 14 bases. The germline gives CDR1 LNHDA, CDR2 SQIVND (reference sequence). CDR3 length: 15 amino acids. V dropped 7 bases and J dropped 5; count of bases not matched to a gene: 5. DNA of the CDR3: TGTGCCAGTAAATCGGGGACTAGCGGGAGAGATACGCAGTATTTT. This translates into CASKSGTSGRDTQYF.

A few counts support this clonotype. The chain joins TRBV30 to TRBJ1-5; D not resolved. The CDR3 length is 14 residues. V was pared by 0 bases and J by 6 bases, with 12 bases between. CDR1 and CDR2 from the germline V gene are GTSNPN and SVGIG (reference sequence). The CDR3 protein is CAWSVAGRPQPQHF. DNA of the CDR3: TGTGCCTGGAGTGTTGCCGGGCGGCCTCAGCCCCAGCATTTT.

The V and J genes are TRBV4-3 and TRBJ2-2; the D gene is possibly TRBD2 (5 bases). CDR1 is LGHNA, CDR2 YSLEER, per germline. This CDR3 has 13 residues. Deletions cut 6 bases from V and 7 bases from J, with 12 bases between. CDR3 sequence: CASRASRSGELFF. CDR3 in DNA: TGCGCCAGCAGAGCTAGCCGTAGCGGGGAGCTGTTTTTT.

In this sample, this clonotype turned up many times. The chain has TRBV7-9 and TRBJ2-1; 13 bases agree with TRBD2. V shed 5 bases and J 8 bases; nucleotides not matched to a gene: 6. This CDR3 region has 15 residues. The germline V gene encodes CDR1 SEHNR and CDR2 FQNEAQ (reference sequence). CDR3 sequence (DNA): TGTGCCAGCAGCCCCGCGGGACTAGCGGGATATGAGCAGTTCTTC. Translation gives CASSPAGLAGYEQFF.

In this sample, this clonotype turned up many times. CDR3 DNA: TGTGCCAGCAGTTTAGGACAGGGCCACACTGAAGCTTTCTTT. It codes for CASSLGQGHTEAFF. This chain connects TRBV12-3 or TRBV12-4 to TRBJ1-1, with 7 bases matching TRBD1. Trimming removed 1 base from V and 3 bases from J; junction bases left unmatched: 2. CDR3 length: 14 residues.

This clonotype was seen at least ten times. CDR3 protein: CASSADRVVTDTQYF. The CDR3 bases are TGCGCCAGCAGCGCGGACAGGGTGGTGACAGATACGCAGTATTTT. The J gene is TRBJ2-3, the V gene TRBV5-1; 8 bases are a match to TRBD1. This CDR3 has 15 residues. Germline assignment: CDR1 SGHRS and CDR2 YFSETQ. Unmatched junction bases numbered 7, after V lost 4 bases and J lost 3 bases.

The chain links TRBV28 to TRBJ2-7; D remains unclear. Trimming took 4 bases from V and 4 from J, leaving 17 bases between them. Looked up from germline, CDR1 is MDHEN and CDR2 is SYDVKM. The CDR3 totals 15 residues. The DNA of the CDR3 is TGTGCCAGCAGTTCCCCGGGCACCAAAAGGTACGAGCAGTACTTC. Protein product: CASSSPGTKRYEQYF.

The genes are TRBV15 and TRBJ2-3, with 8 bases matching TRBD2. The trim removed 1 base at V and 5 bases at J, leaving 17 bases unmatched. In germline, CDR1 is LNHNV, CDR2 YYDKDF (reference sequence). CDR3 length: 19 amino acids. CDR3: CATSRAQGSSGGPKDTQYF. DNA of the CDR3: TGTGCCACCAGCAGAGCACAGGGATCAAGCGGGGGCCCTAAAGATACGCAGTATTTT.